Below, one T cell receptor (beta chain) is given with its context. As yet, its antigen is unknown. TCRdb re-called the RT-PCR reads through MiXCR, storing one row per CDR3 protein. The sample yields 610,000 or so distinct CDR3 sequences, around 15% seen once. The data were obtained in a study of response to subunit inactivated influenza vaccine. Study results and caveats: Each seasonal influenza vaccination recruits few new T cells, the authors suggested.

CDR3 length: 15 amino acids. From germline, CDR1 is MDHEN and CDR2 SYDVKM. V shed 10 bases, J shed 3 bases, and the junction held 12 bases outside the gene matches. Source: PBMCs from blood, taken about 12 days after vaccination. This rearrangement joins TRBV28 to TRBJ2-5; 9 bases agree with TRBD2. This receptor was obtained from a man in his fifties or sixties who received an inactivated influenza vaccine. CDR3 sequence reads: CAIQLPTSGKETQYF. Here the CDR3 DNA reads TGTGCCATCCAGTTACCGACTAGCGGCAAAGAGACCCAGTACTTC.